This T cell receptor (beta chain) was sequenced in a study of CXCR3-negative and CXCR3-positive naive CD8 T cells. Study outcomes and limitations: Within a donor, both naive subsets shared TRBV-TRBJ usage, unlike memory cells. Whereas both naive subsets had comparably high diversity, memory CD8+ cells had much lower diversity. Because surface CD5 did not distinguish the naive subsets, TCR strength was inferred from TRB CDR3 properties.

CD45RO-CCR7+CD27+CD95- defined naive CD8+ T cells. The CDR3 sequence is 15 residues long. Germline-derived CDR1 and CDR2 are MNHNS and SASEGT. As to this clonotype: Its antigen is as yet unknown.

UMI labels and 5' RACE were used to prepare the TRB cDNA libraries. From the 5' RACE reads, TCRdb lists one entry per CDR3 protein and no DNA. This sample carries tens of thousands of distinct CDR3 sequences, with 1.6% going to the ten biggest clones. This clonotype was sampled from a human donor in good health. Some clones in this sample may be carry-over from other donors' samples. The chain uses TRBV6-1 and TRBJ2-3; TCRdb's D gene call, TRBD2, goes unchecked for lack of DNA. Source material: naive CXCR3- CD8+ T cells from blood. This sample's subset: CD45RO-CCR7+CD27+CD95- naive CD8+ T cells lacking CXCR3 (TNR3-). The CDR3 region is CASSELGGDRDTQYF.